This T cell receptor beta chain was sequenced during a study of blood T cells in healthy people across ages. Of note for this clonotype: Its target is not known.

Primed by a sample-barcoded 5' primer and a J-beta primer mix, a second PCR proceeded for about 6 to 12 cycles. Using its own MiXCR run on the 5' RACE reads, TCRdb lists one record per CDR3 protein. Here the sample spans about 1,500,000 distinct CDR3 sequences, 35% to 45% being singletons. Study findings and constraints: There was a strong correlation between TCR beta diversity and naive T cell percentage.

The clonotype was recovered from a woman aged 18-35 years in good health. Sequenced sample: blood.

CDR3 amino acids: CASTTAPGTDTQYF. The CDR3 DNA follows: TGTGCCAGCACCACAGCGCCAGGCACAGATACGCAGTATTTT. This chain links TRBV7-9 with TRBJ2-3, with unresolved D. The CDR3 has 14 residues. Trimming removed 7 bases from V and 1 base from J, with 12 bases in between. CDR1 and CDR2 (germline): SEHNR, FQNEAQ (reference sequence).